This is a list of T cell receptor beta chains from one sample in a study of blood T cell repertoires in COVID-19. Method: immunoSEQ multiplex PCR; TCRdb's copy keeps in-frame clones and lacks some. The repertoire holds about 180,000 clones, with 80% to 90% as singletons. Source material: peripheral blood. All receptors come from a human donor with active or convalescent COVID-19. The donor label of this sample is uncertain. The CDR3 runs from the conserved cysteine through the conserved F or W.

J | V | CDR3
TRBJ1-3 | TRBV30 | CAWSSGQGDGNTIYF
TRBJ2-5 | TRBV7-9 | CASSSSGLAGQYF
TRBJ1-2 | TRBV28 | CASSLGQGGWYGYTF
TRBJ2-1 | TRBV5-1 | CASSQIDRGLYNEQFF
TRBJ2-3 | TRBV2 | CASSEWTITDTQYF
TRBJ2-7 | TRBV5-6 | CASSSLARRGPSREQYF
TRBJ2-6 | TRBV14 | CASSHGQGRTGANVLTF
TRBJ1-6 | TRBV5-6 | CASSLEGVSSPLHF
TRBJ2-3 | TRBV3-1/TRBV3-2 | CASSLRGGLSTDTQYF
TRBJ1-6 | TRBV18 | CASSSFGELNSPLHF
TRBJ1-1 | TRBV11-2 | CASSLRGGPNTEAFF